A selection of T cell receptor beta chains follows, all from one sample in a study of blood T cells in healthy people across ages. TCRdb ran MiXCR on the 5' RACE reads and lists one entry per CDR3 protein. The sample shows hundreds of thousands of distinct CDR3 sequences, about 62% of them seen only once. Sequencing was carried out using blood. These receptors were collected from a man in his thirties or forties in good health. Each CDR3 is given with its conserved first and last residue. A D gene is named only where the DNA matches it firmly. Not every row has a clone size; where given, it reads once, few, many or a size class.

abundance	v_gene	d_gene	j_gene	CDR3aa	CDR3nt
.	TRBV20-1	TRBD2	TRBJ2-5	CSARDGGELGTQYF	TGCAGTGCTAGAGACGGGGGGGAGTTAGGGACCCAGTACTTC
.	TRBV29-1	.	TRBJ2-3	CSSKGGDTQYF	TGCAGCTCGAAGGGTGGAGATACGCAGTATTTT
.	TRBV25-1	.	TRBJ2-5	CASNSLETQYF	TGTGCCAGCAACTCGCTTGAGACCCAGTACTTC
.	TRBV19	TRBD2	TRBJ2-4	CASSRTSDKNIQYF	TGTGCCAGTAGTAGGACTAGCGATAAAAACATTCAGTACTTC
.	TRBV13	.	TRBJ2-1	CASSRTINEQFF	TGTGCCAGCAGCCGGACTATCAATGAGCAGTTCTTC
few	TRBV27	.	TRBJ1-2	CASSSLTGPYGYTF	TGTGCCAGCAGTTCGTTGACAGGACCCTATGGCTACACCTTC
.	TRBV12-3/TRBV12-4	.	TRBJ2-7	CASSFGTDEQYF	TGTGCCAGCAGTTTTGGTACAGACGAGCAGTACTTC
.	TRBV7-2	.	TRBJ1-2	CASSGEGRRSYGYTF	TGTGCCAGCAGCGGAGAAGGGCGACGGAGCTATGGCTACACCTTC
once	TRBV20-1	.	TRBJ1-2	CSAREPSDKYSYTF	TGCAGTGCTAGAGAACCATCAGACAAGTATAGCTACACCTTC
few	TRBV4-3	.	TRBJ1-2	CASSQANGEAYGYTF	TGCGCCAGCAGCCAAGCAAATGGGGAAGCGTATGGCTACACCTTC
.	TRBV10-3	TRBD1	TRBJ2-3	CAISDRGYSTDTQYF	TGTGCCATCAGTGACAGGGGGTACAGCACAGATACGCAGTATTTT
few	TRBV6-1	.	TRBJ2-4	CASREPPDIQYF	TGTGCCAGCAGGGAGCCTCCGGACATTCAGTACTTC
few	TRBV12-3/TRBV12-4	.	TRBJ2-3	CASSLAGIYTDTQYF	TGTGCCAGCAGTTTAGCCGGGATTTACACAGATACGCAGTATTTT
.	TRBV29-1	.	TRBJ2-7	CSVKLVGRNYEQYF	TGCAGCGTCAAGTTGGTGGGACGGAATTACGAGCAGTACTTC
few	TRBV20-1	TRBD1	TRBJ2-1	CSARDHGQGAYNEQFF	TGCAGTGCTAGAGATCACGGACAGGGGGCTTACAATGAGCAGTTCTTC
.	TRBV12-3/TRBV12-4	.	TRBJ2-1	CASSWTVGAGGREGEQFF	TGTGCCAGCAGTTGGACCGTAGGGGCTGGGGGGCGAGAGGGTGAGCAGTTCTTC
.	TRBV12-5	TRBD1	TRBJ2-3	CASARDSASTDTRYF	TGTGCTAGTGCCCGGGACAGTGCTAGCACAGATACGCGGTATTTT
.	TRBV7-2	.	TRBJ1-1	CASSPFRGDTEAFF	TGTGCCAGCAGCCCTTTTAGGGGGGACACTGAAGCTTTCTTT
.	TRBV5-6	TRBD2	TRBJ2-5	CASSVSGGPRTQYF	TGTGCCAGCAGCGTTAGCGGGGGGCCACGGACCCAGTACTTC
once	TRBV12-3/TRBV12-4	TRBD1	TRBJ2-6	CASRRDSLPSGANVLTF	TGTGCCAGCAGGAGGGACAGTCTACCCTCTGGGGCCAACGTCCTGACTTTC
once	TRBV7-2	TRBD2	TRBJ2-3	CASSLPSGGAIDTQYF	TGTGCCAGCAGCTTACCTAGCGGGGGGGCCATAGATACGCAGTATTTT
.	TRBV7-2	.	TRBJ2-1	CASSLVEGRLHEQFF	TGTGCCAGCAGCTTAGTCGAAGGGAGACTCCATGAGCAGTTCTTC
once	TRBV27	TRBD2	TRBJ2-7	CASGVAGGAYEQYF	TGTGCCAGCGGGGTAGCGGGAGGCGCCTACGAGCAGTACTTC
.	TRBV21-1	.	TRBJ2-7	CARLQETYEQYF	TGTGCCAGACTACAGGAGACCTACGAGCAGTACTTC
once	TRBV27	.	TRBJ1-6	CASSLQPTNSPLHF	TGTGCCAGCAGTTTACAACCGACGAATTCACCCCTCCACTTT
.	TRBV10-3	.	TRBJ2-3	CAISESGYRGSDTQYF	TGTGCCATCAGTGAGTCGGGGTATAGAGGCTCAGATACGCAGTATTTT